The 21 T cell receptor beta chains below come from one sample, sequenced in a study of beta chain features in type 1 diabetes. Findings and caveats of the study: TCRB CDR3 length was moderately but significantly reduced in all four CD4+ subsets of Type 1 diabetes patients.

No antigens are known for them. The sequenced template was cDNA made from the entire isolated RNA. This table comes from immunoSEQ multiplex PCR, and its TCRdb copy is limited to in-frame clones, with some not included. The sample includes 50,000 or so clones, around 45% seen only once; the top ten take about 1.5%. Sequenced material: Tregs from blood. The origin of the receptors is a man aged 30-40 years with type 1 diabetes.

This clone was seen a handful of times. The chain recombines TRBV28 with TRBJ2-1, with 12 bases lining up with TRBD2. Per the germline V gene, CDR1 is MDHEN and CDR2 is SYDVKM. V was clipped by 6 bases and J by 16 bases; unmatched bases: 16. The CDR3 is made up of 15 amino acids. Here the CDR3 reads CASRKGSSGRGLVFF. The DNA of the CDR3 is TGTGCCAGCAGGAAGGGGTCTAGCGGGAGGGGTTTAGTATTCTTC.

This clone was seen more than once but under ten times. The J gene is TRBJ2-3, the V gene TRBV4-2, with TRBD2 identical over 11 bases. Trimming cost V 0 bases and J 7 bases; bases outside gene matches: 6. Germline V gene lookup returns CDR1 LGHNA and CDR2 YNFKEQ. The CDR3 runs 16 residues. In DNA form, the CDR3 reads TGTGCCAGCAGCCAAGATACTAGCGGGAGTTCGAATACGCAGTATTTT. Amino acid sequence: CASSQDTSGSSNTQYF.

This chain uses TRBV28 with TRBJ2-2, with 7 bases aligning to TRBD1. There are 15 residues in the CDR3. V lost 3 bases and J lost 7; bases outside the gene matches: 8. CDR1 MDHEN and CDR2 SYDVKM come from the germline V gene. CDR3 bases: TGTGCCAGCAGTTTCGCCGACAGGGTCCACGGGGAGCTGTTTTTT. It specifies CASSFADRVHGELFF.

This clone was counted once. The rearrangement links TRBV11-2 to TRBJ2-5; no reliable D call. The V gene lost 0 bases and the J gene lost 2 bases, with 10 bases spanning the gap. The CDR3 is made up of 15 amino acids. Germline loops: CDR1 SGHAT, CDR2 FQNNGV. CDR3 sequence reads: CASSLDRLRQETQYF. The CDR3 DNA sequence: TGTGCCAGCAGCTTAGACAGACTGAGACAAGAGACCCAGTACTTC.

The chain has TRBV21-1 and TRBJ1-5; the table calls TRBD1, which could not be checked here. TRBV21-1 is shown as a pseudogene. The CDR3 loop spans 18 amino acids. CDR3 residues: CASSNQRERAGGGQPQHF. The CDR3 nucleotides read TGTGCCAGCAGCAACCAAAGGGAAAGGGCAGGGGGAGGTCAGCCCCAGCATTTT.

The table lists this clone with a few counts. The CDR3 loop reads CASSMRLVRRTGELFF. DNA for the CDR3: TGTGCCAGCAGCATGAGACTAGTTCGGCGCACCGGGGAGCTGTTTTTT. This sequence joins TRBV7-2 and TRBJ2-2; maybe TRBD2 (6 bases). Germline lookup yields CDR1 SGHTA and CDR2 FQGNSA. The CDR3 totals 16 residues. V was pared by 5 bases and J by 4 bases, with 17 bases between.

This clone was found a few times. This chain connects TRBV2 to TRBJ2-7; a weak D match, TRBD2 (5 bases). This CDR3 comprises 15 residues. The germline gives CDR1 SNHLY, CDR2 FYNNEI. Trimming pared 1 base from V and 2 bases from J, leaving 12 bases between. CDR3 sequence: CASSEESGGPYEQYF. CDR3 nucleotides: TGTGCCAGCAGTGAAGAGTCGGGCGGGCCCTACGAGCAGTACTTC. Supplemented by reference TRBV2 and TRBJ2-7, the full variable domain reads EPEVTQTPSHQVTQMGQEVILRCVPISNHLYFYWYRQILGQKVEFLVSFYNNEISEKSEIFDDQFSVERPDGSNFTLKIRSTKLEDSAMYFCASSEESGGPYEQYFGPGTRLTVT.

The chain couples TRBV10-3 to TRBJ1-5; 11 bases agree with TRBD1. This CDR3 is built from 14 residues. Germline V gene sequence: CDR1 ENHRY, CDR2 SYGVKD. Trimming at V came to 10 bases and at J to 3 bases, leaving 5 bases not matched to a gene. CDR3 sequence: CATAGQGVNQPQHF. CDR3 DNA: TGTGCCACAGCGGGACAGGGGGTCAATCAGCCCCAGCATTTT.

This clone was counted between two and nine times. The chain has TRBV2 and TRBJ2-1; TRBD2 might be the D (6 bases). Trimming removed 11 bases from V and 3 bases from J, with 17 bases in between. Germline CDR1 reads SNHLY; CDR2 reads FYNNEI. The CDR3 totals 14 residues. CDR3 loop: CAGEPGTGYNEQFF. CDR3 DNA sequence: TGTGCCGGCGAACCCGGGACTGGCTACAATGAGCAGTTCTTC.

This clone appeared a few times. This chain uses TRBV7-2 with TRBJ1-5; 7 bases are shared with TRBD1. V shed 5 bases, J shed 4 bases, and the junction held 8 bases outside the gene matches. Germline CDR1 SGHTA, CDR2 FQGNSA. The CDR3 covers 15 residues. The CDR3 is CASSPAGTENQPQHF. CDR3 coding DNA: TGTGCCAGCAGCCCGGCGGGGACAGAGAATCAGCCCCAGCATTTT.

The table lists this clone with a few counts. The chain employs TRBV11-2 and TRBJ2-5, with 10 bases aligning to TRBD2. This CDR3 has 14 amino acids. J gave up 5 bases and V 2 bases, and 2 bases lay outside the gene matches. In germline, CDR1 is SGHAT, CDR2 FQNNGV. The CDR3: CASSLIAGGETQYF. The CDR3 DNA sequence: TGTGCCAGCAGCTTAATAGCGGGAGGTGAGACCCAGTACTTC. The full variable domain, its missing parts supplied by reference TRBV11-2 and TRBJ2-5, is EAGVAQSPRYKIIEKRQSVAFWCNPISGHATLYWYQQILGQGPKLLIQFQNNGVVDDSQLPKDRFSAERLKGVDSTLKIQPAKLEDSAVYLCASSLIAGGETQYFGPGTRLLVL.

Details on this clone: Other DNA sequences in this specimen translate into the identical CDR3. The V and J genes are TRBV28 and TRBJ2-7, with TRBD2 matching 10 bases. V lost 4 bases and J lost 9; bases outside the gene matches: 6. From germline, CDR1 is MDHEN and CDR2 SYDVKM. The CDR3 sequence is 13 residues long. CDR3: CASSSGASGRQYF. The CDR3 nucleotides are TGTGCCAGCAGTTCCGGAGCTAGCGGGAGGCAGTACTTC.

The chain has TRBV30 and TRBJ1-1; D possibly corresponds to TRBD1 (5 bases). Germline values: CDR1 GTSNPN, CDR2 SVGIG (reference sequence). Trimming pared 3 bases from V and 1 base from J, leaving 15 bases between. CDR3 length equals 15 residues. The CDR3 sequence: CAWSGGWGGNTEAFF. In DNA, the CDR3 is TGTGCCTGGAGCGGAGGGTGGGGGGGGAACACTGAAGCTTTCTTT.

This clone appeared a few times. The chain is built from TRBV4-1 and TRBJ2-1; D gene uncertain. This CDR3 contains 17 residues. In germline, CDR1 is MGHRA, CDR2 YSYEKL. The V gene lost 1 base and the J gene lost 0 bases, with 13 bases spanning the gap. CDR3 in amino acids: CASSQARSGTSYNEQFF. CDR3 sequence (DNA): TGCGCCAGCAGCCAAGCCCGTTCAGGTACCTCCTACAATGAGCAGTTCTTC.

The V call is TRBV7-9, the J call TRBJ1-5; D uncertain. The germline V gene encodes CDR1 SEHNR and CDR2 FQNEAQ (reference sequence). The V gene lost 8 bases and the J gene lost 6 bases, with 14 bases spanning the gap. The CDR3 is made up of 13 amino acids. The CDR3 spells CASAREGGQPQHF. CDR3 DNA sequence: TGTGCCAGCGCAAGAGAGGGTGGTCAGCCCCAGCATTTT.

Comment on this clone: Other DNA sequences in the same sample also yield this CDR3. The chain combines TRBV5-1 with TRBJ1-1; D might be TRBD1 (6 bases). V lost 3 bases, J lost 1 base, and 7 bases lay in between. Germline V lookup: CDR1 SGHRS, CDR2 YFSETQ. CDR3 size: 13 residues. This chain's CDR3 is CASSSQGNTEAFF. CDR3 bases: TGCGCCAGCAGCTCACAGGGGAACACTGAAGCTTTCTTT.

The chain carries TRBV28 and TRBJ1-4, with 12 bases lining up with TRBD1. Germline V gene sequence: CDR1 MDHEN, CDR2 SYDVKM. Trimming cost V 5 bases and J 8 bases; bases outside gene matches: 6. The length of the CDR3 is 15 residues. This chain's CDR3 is CASSPGDRGREKLFF. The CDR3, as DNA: TGTGCCAGCAGTCCCGGGGACAGGGGGCGAGAAAAACTGTTTTTT.

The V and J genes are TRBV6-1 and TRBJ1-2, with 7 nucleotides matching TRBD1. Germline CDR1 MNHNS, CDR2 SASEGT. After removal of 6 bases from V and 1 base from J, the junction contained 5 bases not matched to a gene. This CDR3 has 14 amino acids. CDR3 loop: CASRGTVLNYGYTF. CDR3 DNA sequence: TGTGCCAGCAGGGGGACAGTTCTTAACTATGGCTACACCTTC.

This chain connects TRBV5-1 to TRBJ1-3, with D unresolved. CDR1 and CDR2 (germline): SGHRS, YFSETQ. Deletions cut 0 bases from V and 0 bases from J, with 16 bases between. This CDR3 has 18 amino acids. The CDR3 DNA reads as TGCGCCAGCAGCTTGGGGAGGGCTCCGGGAAACTCTGGAAACACCATATATTTT. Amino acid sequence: CASSLGRAPGNSGNTIYF.

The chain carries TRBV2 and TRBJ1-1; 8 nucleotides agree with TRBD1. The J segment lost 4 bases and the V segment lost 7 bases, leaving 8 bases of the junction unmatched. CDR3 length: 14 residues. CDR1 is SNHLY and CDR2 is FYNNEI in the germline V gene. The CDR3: CASNFGQGATEAFF. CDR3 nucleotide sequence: TGTGCCAGCAATTTCGGCCAGGGGGCCACTGAAGCTTTCTTT.

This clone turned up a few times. Here the CDR3 reads CASSLASGSFAGDEQYF. In nucleotides, the CDR3 is TGTGCCAGCAGCTTGGCTAGCGGGAGCTTTGCCGGCGACGAGCAGTACTTC. The rearrangement links TRBV5-4 to TRBJ2-7; the match to TRBD2 covers 10 bases. Germline CDR1 and CDR2: SGHNT and YYREEE (reference sequence). CDR3 size: 17 residues. With V trimmed by 0 bases and J by 5 bases, 11 bases remained unmatched.